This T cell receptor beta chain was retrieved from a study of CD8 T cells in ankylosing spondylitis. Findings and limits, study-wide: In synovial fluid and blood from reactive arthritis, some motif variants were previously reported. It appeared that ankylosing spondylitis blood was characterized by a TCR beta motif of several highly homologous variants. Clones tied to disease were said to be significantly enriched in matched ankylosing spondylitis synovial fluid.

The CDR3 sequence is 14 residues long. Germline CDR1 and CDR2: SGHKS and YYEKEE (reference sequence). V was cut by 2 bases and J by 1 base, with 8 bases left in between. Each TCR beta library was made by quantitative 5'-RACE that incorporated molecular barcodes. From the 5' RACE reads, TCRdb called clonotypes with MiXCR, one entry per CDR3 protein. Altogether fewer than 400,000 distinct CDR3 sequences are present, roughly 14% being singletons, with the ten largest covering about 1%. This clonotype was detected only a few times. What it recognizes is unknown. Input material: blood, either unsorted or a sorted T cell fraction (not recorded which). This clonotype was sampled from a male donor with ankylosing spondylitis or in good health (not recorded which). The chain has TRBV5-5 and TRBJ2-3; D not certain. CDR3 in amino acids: CASSFDQGTDTQYF. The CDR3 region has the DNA TGTGCCAGCAGCTTCGACCAGGGCACAGATACGCAGTATTTT.